This passage covers 3 T cell receptor beta chains from one sample sequenced in a study of regulatory T cells in long-lasting Graves disease (dated by TCRdb to the early 2020s). Preparation of the library involved multiplex PCR. Sequencing instrument: Illumina HiSeq 4000. iRepertoire HTBI primers and Arm-PCR amplification of CDR3 regions were used to construct TCR beta libraries. TCRdb itself trimmed the public reads at Q25 with fastp, ran MiXCR and retained productive beta chains. Each entry merges the rows of one CDR3 protein and shows their most common DNA and genes. The sample includes 420,000 or so distinct CDR3 sequences, with about 17% observed a single time. The ten largest make up about 23% of the sample. The intended sense of this specimen's time point label: newly diagnosed GD, antithyroid drugs for less than 3 months. For both TCR sequencing and RNA sequencing, RNA was extracted from PBMCs using TRIzol.

This sample was also put to use in a study of T cells in Graves' hyperthyroidism and ophthalmopathy.

The material sequenced was peripheral blood mononuclear cells (PBMCs), taken at new diagnosis, from a patient treated with antithyroid drugs. The receptors derive from a woman aged 18-29 years with Graves disease. Donor details come from another sample of the same person, matched by shared clones.

The V gene is TRBV19, the J gene TRBJ1-2, with a tentative D call TRBD1 (5 bases). CDR1 LNHDA and CDR2 SQIVND come from the germline V gene (reference sequence). With 5 bases removed from V and 0 bases from J, the gap between germline ends came to 13 bases. This CDR3 region has 15 residues. The DNA for the CDR3 is TGTGCCAGTAGTCTCCAAACAGGATCTAACTATGGCTACACCTTC. Residues: CASSLQTGSNYGYTF.

As concerns this clonotype: A much bigger clone sits one base away, suggesting this may be a read error. This chain connects TRBV7-3 to TRBJ2-1; D remains ambiguous. The CDR3 is 13 residues long. CDR1 is SGHTA, CDR2 FQGTGA, per germline. For the CDR3, the DNA is TGTGCCAGCAGCTTAACAAGATACAATGAGCAGCTCTTC. Its translation: CASSLTRYNEQLF.

This clonotype has only a few counts. The chain has TRBV5-6 and TRBJ2-1; no reliable D call. The V gene's germline CDR1 is SGHDT and CDR2 YYEEEE. V lost 1 base, J lost 8 bases, and 10 bases lay in between. The CDR3 sequence is 13 residues long. The CDR3 reads CASSLWAYDEQFF. The DNA of the CDR3 is TGTGCCAGCAGCTTGTGGGCTTACGATGAGCAGTTCTTC.